Sequencing of this T cell receptor beta chain was carried out in a study of T cell responses to AZD1222 COVID-19 vaccine. TCRdb's table, derived via immunoSEQ multiplex PCR, lists solely in-frame clones and lacks some. The data show about 88,000 clones, about 89% seen once. Study conclusions and caveats: Without day 14 samples, only post-peak T cell repertoires were studied. Within unmutated variant regions lay the reported targets of nearly half of spike-specific TCRs.

Germline CDR1 is SGHRS and CDR2 is YFSETQ. The V gene lost 4 bases and the J gene lost 3 bases, with 10 bases spanning the gap. CDR3 length: 13 amino acids. Remarks on this clone: Its target is unknown.

The sequencing here drew on peripheral blood, taken on day 0 of AZD1222 vaccination. This sequence joins TRBV5-1 and TRBJ1-2; the D gene is possibly TRBD1 (5 bases). The sequence was collected from an adult in good health. For the CDR3, the DNA is TGCGCCAGCAGCCCGTCGGGGGACTATGGCTACACCTTC. Translated, it gives CASSPSGDYGYTF.